Listed below are T cell receptor beta chains from one sample, sequenced in a study of control samples from healthy donors and cancer patients. Using immunoSEQ multiplex PCR, the repertoire was profiled, and TCRdb retains in-frame clones only, with some absent. The data contain about 50,000 clones, approximately 92% of them singletons. The sample was PBMCs. These receptors were taken from a man aged 30 to 45 with colorectal cancer. CDR3s include the opening cysteine and the closing phenylalanine or tryptophan. A D gene is named only where the DNA matches it firmly. The size field is filled for only some rows; it gives once, few, many or a size class.

V	J	D	size	DNA	CDR3
TRBV10-1	TRBJ1-2	TRBD1	.	TGCGCCAGCAGTGAGTCCGGACAGGGATTAGGAGGCTACACCTTC	CASSESGQGLGGYTF
TRBV19	TRBJ1-1	.	.	TGTGCCAGTAGTCCCTCGGGGACTGAAGCTTTCTTT	CASSPSGTEAFF
TRBV11-2	TRBJ2-3	TRBD1	.	TGTGCCAGCACCTCCAGGGGACAGGGGAGCACAGATACGCAGTATTTT	CASTSRGQGSTDTQYF
TRBV27	TRBJ2-3	.	.	TGTGCCAGCAGTTTATCTGCCCCCCCTGGCGGTGGGAGCACAGATACGCAGTATTTT	CASSLSAPPGGGSTDTQYF
TRBV7-2	TRBJ2-2	TRBD2	.	TGTGCCAGCACCCTCGAGCGGGGGGGCCGAACCGGGGAGCTGTTTTTT	CASTLERGGRTGELFF
TRBV10-3	TRBJ2-3	TRBD2	.	TGTGCCATCAGCCTACGCGGGGGACCCGGGGGAGATACGCAGTATTTT	CAISLRGGPGGDTQYF
TRBV6-4	TRBJ2-3	TRBD1	once	TGTGCCAGCAGTGAAGGATTCGAGAGGGGGCACAAGGAAGATACGCAGTATTTT	CASSEGFERGHKEDTQYF
TRBV18	TRBJ1-4	TRBD1	.	TGTGCCAGCTCACCGCGCCAACAGGGGACTAATGAAAAACTGTTTTTT	CASSPRQQGTNEKLFF
TRBV4-1	TRBJ2-6	TRBD1	.	TGCGCCAGCAGCCAAGGACAGGGGACTGGGGCCAACGTCCTGACTTTC	CASSQGQGTGANVLTF
TRBV7-8	TRBJ1-3	.	.	TGTGCCAGCAGCTTAGAAAGGACTGGAAACACCATATATTTT	CASSLERTGNTIYF
TRBV13	TRBJ2-1	.	.	TGTGCCAGCAGCTCCGGGAGGACAGCTCCCAATGAGCAGTTCTTC	CASSSGRTAPNEQFF
TRBV30	TRBJ1-5	TRBD1	.	TGTGCCTGGAGCCCTAAGGACAGGGGCAATCAGCCCCAGCATTTT	CAWSPKDRGNQPQHF
TRBV6-6	TRBJ2-7	TRBD1	.	TGTGCCAGCAGTTCCGCCCCGTGGGACAGTGGCGAGCAGTACTTC	CASSSAPWDSGEQYF
TRBV20-1	TRBJ1-2	.	.	TGCAGTGCTATCAGGGAATTTGTAGAAACCTTC	CSAIREFVETF
TRBV4-3	TRBJ1-5	.	.	TGCGCCAGCAGCCAAGATTTTGATCAGCCCCAGCATTTT	CASSQDFDQPQHF
TRBV19	TRBJ1-2	.	.	TGTGCCAGTAGTATTAAAAGAGGGGCGAACTATGGCTACACCTTC	CASSIKRGANYGYTF
TRBV7-9	TRBJ2-2	.	.	TGTGCCAGCAGCCCCCGTGTAGGGCTCAACACCGGGGAGCTGTTTTTT	CASSPRVGLNTGELFF
TRBV5-1	TRBJ2-3	.	.	TGCGCCAGCAGCTATTACGGGACATCTTCTAGCACAGATACGCAGTATTTT	CASSYYGTSSSTDTQYF
TRBV4-3	TRBJ2-1	.	.	TGCGCCAGCAGCCAAGAGTGGGCCTCCTACAATGAGCAGTTCTTC	CASSQEWASYNEQFF
TRBV6-5	TRBJ1-1	TRBD1	.	TGTGCCAGCAGTTTGGGAGGACAGGGGAACACTGAAGCTTTCTTT	CASSLGGQGNTEAFF
TRBV25-1	TRBJ1-1	TRBD1	.	TGTGCCAGCAGTGCTGGCTGGACAGGAGCTTTCTTT	CASSAGWTGAFF
TRBV6-6	TRBJ1-6	TRBD1	.	TGTGCCAGCAGTCCTGGACAGGGATCCCTCTCCTATAATTCACCCCTCCACTTT	CASSPGQGSLSYNSPLHF
TRBV11-2	TRBJ1-3	.	few	TGTGCCAGCAGCCATGAAGGCTCTGGAAACACCATATATTTT	CASSHEGSGNTIYF
TRBV20-1	TRBJ2-7	.	once	TGCAGTGCTAAGGAAACTATGGCGCAGTACTTC	CSAKETMAQYF
TRBV6-5	TRBJ1-2	TRBD1	.	TGTGCCAGCAGTTACTCGAGGAGGGGGCGCGGGGGCTACACCTTC	CASSYSRRGRGGYTF
TRBV6-6	TRBJ1-2	.	once	TGTGCCAGCAGTCCCCTCGACTTCTATGGCTACACCTTC	CASSPLDFYGYTF
TRBV5-1	TRBJ1-1	.	.	TGCGCCAGCAGCTCTGACCCCTGGAAAACACACATTACTTTT	CASSSDPWKTHITF
TRBV7-2	TRBJ1-4	TRBD1	.	TGTGCCAGCAGTTTACTCTTCACAGGGGGCAGGGGGAAACTGTTTTTT	CASSLLFTGGRGKLFF
TRBV3-1/TRBV3-2	TRBJ2-3	.	.	TGTGCCAGCAGCCCCCTAACGGGGTTCACAGATACGCAGTATTTT	CASSPLTGFTDTQYF
TRBV7-2	TRBJ2-7	TRBD1	.	TGTGCCAGCAGCCGGGACAGGGCATCCTACGAGCAGTACTTC	CASSRDRASYEQYF
TRBV3-1/TRBV3-2	TRBJ2-2	.	.	TGTGCCAGCAGCCTTTTCGGGGAGCTGTTTTTT	CASSLFGELFF
TRBV5-1	TRBJ1-1	TRBD1	.	TGCGCCAGCAGCTCCGGGACAGGTTTTAAGAACACTGAAGCTTTCTTT	CASSSGTGFKNTEAFF
TRBV5-4	TRBJ2-1	TRBD2	.	TGTGCCAGCAGCTTGGAACTAGCGGGACGCTACAATGAGCAGTTCTTC	CASSLELAGRYNEQFF
TRBV7-2	TRBJ1-3	.	.	TGTGCCAGCAGCTTAGATTTGGGCTCTGGAAACACCATATATTTT	CASSLDLGSGNTIYF
TRBV4-3	TRBJ1-4	.	.	TGCGCCAGCAGCCAAGATAGGGCGGAGGATGAAAAACTGTTTTTT	CASSQDRAEDEKLFF
TRBV7-9	TRBJ2-7	.	once	TGTGCCAGCAGCTTAGGGGGACGAAACCACAGCTCCTACGAGCAGTACTTC	CASSLGGRNHSSYEQYF
TRBV12-3/TRBV12-4	TRBJ1-2	.	once	TGTGCCAGCAAAGGGATCTATGGCTACACCTTC	CASKGIYGYTF
TRBV5-6	TRBJ1-1	.	.	TGTGCCAGCAGCTTTCGGGGTATCATGAACACTGAAGCTTTCTTT	CASSFRGIMNTEAFF
TRBV7-2	TRBJ2-5	TRBD2	.	TGTGCCAGCAGCTCCGGACTAGGACTCCAAGAGACCCAGTACTTC	CASSSGLGLQETQYF
TRBV12-3/TRBV12-4	TRBJ1-1	.	.	TGTGCCAGCAGTTTAATTGCGAACACTGAAGCTTTCTTT	CASSLIANTEAFF
TRBV24-1	TRBJ2-2	.	.	TGTGCCACCAGTGATTTATCGGCAGGGGAAGCCGGGGAGCTGTTTTTT	CATSDLSAGEAGELFF
TRBV5-6	TRBJ1-1	.	once	TGTGCCAGCAGCTTCAAATTGCTTAACACTGAAGCTTTCTTT	CASSFKLLNTEAFF
TRBV12-5	TRBJ2-3	.	.	TGTGCTAGTGGTTTTGGTGTAGGGCACACAGATACGCAGTATTTT	CASGFGVGHTDTQYF
TRBV11-3	TRBJ2-2	TRBD1	.	TGTGCCAGCAGCCCCACAGGGGCGAACACCGGGGAGCTGTTTTTT	CASSPTGANTGELFF
TRBV2	TRBJ1-2	.	.	TGTGCCAACTTCCCTCCGGGGTCGGATATTGGCTACACCTTC	CANFPPGSDIGYTF
TRBV18	TRBJ1-4	.	.	TGTGCCAGCTCACCCCCAAGGGGGACTGAAAAACTGTTTTTT	CASSPPRGTEKLFF
TRBV11-3	TRBJ2-1	TRBD2	.	TGTGCCAGCAGCTTAGGAGGCGGGGGGATGTACAATGAGCAGTTCTTC	CASSLGGGGMYNEQFF
TRBV25-1	TRBJ1-2	TRBD1	.	TGTGCCAGCAGCCCTCCGGTGGGGACAGGGAGGGATGGCTACACCTTC	CASSPPVGTGRDGYTF
TRBV19	TRBJ1-1	TRBD1	.	TGTGCCAGTAGGGACAGGTCACCTAACACTGAAGCTTTCTTT	CASRDRSPNTEAFF
TRBV5-1	TRBJ1-2	.	.	TGCGCCAGCAGCTTCACCCGGGAGGACTCTAACTATGGCTACACCTTC	CASSFTREDSNYGYTF
TRBV10-3	TRBJ1-1	.	.	TGTGCCATCACTAGAAACGGGGCAGGGGCTGAAGCTTTCTTT	CAITRNGAGAEAFF
TRBV5-1	TRBJ2-3	TRBD1	.	TGCGCCAGTTCCCCCGGGACAGGGAGCACAGATACGCAGTATTTT	CASSPGTGSTDTQYF
TRBV12-3/TRBV12-4	TRBJ2-1	.	.	TGTGCCAGCCGGGGGGCATATGAGCAGTTCTTC	CASRGAYEQFF